This TCR delta chain is drawn from a study of gammadelta T cells in human blood. Points from the study as a whole: Polyclonal expansion of innate γδ T cells after birth appeared microbially driven.

V shed 0 bases and J 2 bases; nucleotides not matched to a gene: 3. The CDR3 loop spans 18 amino acids. The germline V gene encodes CDR1 GEAIGNYY and CDR2 EKD. TCRdb re-called the RT-PCR reads through CATT. The sample records 340 or so delta-chain clones, approximately 19% being singletons. This clone is hyperexpanded (1% or more) in the sample. The antigen remains unidentified. The sample has other DNA sequences that encode this CDR3 too. The V and J genes are TRDV2 and TRDJ3; 10 bases match TRDD3. The TCR sequence derives from a human fetus. The sample taken for sequencing was Vgamma9Vdelta2 gamma-delta T cells from fetal blood. CDR3 coding DNA: TGTGCCTGTGACACCGTTGGGGGATACCCCTGGGACACCCGACAGATGTTTTTC. It is translated as CACDTVGGYPWDTRQMFF.